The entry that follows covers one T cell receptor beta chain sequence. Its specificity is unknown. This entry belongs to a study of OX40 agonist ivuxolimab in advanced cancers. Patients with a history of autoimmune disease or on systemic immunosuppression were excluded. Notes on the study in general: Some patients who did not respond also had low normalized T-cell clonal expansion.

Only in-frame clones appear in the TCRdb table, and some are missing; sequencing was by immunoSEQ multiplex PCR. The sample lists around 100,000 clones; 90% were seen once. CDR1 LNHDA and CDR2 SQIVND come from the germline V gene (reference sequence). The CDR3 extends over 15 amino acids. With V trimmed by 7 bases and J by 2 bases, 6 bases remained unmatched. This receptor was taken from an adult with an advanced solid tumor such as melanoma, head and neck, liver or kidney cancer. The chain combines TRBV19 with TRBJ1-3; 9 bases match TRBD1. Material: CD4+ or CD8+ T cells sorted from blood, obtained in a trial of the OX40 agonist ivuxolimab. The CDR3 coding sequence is TGTGCCAGTAAGACGGGACAGGGACCTGGAAACACCATATATTTT. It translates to CASKTGQGPGNTIYF.